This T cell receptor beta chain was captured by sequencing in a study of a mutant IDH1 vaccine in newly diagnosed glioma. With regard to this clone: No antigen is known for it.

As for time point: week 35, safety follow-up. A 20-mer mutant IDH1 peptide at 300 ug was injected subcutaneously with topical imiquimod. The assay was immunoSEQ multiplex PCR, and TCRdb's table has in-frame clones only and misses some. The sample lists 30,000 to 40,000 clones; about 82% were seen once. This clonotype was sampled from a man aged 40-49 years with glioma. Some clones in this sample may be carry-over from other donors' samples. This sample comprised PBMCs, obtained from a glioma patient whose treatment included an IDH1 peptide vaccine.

This chain's CDR3 is CASSLEGDSYEQYF. DNA for the CDR3: TGCGCCAGCAGCTTGGAGGGAGACTCCTACGAGCAGTACTTC. The chain carries TRBV5-1 and TRBJ2-7; D perhaps matches TRBD2 (5 bases). Per germline, CDR1 SGHRS and CDR2 YFSETQ. Trimming shortened V by 0 bases and J by 0 bases, and 7 bases separated the two germline ends. The CDR3 is 14 amino acids.